The rows below give T cell receptor beta chains drawn from one sample of a study of cytomegalovirus exposure and HLA in healthy donors. Only in-frame clones appear in the TCRdb table, and some are missing; sequencing was by immunoSEQ multiplex PCR. Here the sample spans over 95,000 clones, 70% to 85% being singletons. Sequenced sample: PBMCs. The source of these receptors is a man aged 40-50 years in good health and CMV-seropositive. Both conserved end residues are trimmed from each CDR3.

v_call cdr3_aa
TRBV5-1 ASRPLAGANVKEAQY
TRBV7-9 ASSPQGALSPLH
TRBV20-1 SASRNTEAF
TRBV7-8 ASSLGTGAQNTEAF
TRBV28 ASSLGQAPYEQY
TRBV7-9 ASSPGQGTNSPLH
TRBV18 ASSPGPTGSAEQY
TRBV5-1 ASSLVAGGSGELF
TRBV28 ASTVGRGYT
TRBV5-1 ASSWAAATNEKLF
TRBV5-8 ASSWPGQPQH
TRBV28 ATDSPRVYGYT
TRBV28 ASSPAGEGGAGSGANGLT
TRBV21-1 ASSKARTVPSSYNSPLH
TRBV27 ASSLFRTGSVGRVYGYT
TRBV4-1 ASSQQGLNQPQH
TRBV5-1 ASSLAGGHQDTQY
TRBV30 AWSVRSSSPLH
TRBV28 ASSLGSPSGGSGELF
TRBV27 ASSGRQGRVNTEAF
TRBV27 ASSLRQGQRQPQH
TRBV2 ASSEAGQGSYGYT
TRBV5-4 ASSPAPSGGEKLF
TRBV7-9 ASSFHGQGAPNYNSPLH
TRBV2 ASSDMTGNSPLH
TRBV5-1 ASSLAQGGYT
TRBV11-1 ASSLESAGGPKF
TRBV29-1 SADPDRAGNTIY
TRBV10-3 AISASGNGTGRAYGYT
TRBV7-3 ASSSRTDTDTQY
TRBV27 ASSPPPGLAGGHEQF
TRBV5-5 ASSPDSGGYGYT
TRBV11-2 ASSPVETQY